This T cell receptor beta chain stems from a study of T-cell reconstitution after alpha-beta-depleted transplantation in children (dated by TCRdb to the mid-2010s). Regarding the complete study: Using TCR repertoire profiling, the study quantitatively followed how T-cell immune reconstitution unfolded in children after TCRalphabeta/CD19-depleted allogeneic hematopoietic cell transplantation. What the work shows at the level of the full study, not this receptor alone: The high TCRbeta diversity at day 60 in some patients was ascribed to recipient T cells and intrathymic progenitors that had survived conditioning. The apparently early recovery of alphabetaT-cell counts about two months after transplant reportedly depended on only several hundred rapidly expanded clones that came from non-depleted graft cells. The frequencies of hyperexpanded clones fell over the following months, and after one year, T-cell counts and TCRbeta diversity were mostly attributed to newly produced T cells.

Sample treatment or condition, as interpreted from the label and publication: allogeneic hematopoietic cell transplantation with graft depleted of TCRalphabeta T cells and CD19 B cells. The children who served as transplant recipients had been given grafts of TCRalphabeta/CD19-depleted allogeneic hematopoietic cells. Libraries came from PCR. The sequencing machine was an Illumina HiSeq 2500. Molecular barcoding was employed in the preparation of TCR libraries, with unique molecular identifiers being used to normalize TCRbeta repertoire quantification. Using fastp trimming at Q25 and MiXCR clonotype assembly, TCRdb reanalyzed the public sequencing data and kept in-frame beta chains. Duplicate CDR3 protein sequences are folded into a single record with the most common DNA and genes. The sample contains fewer than 500,000 distinct CDR3 sequences, roughly 43% of them found a single time. The ten largest clonotypes hold around 29% of the sample.

A few counts support this clonotype. Its recognized antigen is unknown. There are no base qualities to consult, and no much larger clone falls within one base. The specimen was PBMCs, collected before TCRalphabeta/CD19-depleted stem cell transplant. The TCR comes from a girl aged 2 to 9 with aplastic anemia, due to receive a stem cell transplant.

The CDR3: CASSLLGGGNEQFF. The sequenced DNA is TGCGCCAGCAGCCTGCTGGGCGGGGGAAATGAGCAGTTCTTC. The V gene is TRBV5-1 and the J gene is TRBJ2-1; a stretch of 7 junction bases matches TRBD2. Including the terminal cysteine and phenylalanine, the CDR3 comprises 14 residues. The entry retains the CDR3 DNA only, 42 bases that are in frame from base 1. Unmatched junction bases come to 8, with V trimmed by 4 bases and J by 7 bases. CDR1 is given as SGHRS and CDR2 as YFSETQ, both from the germline V gene.